Each of the 4 T cell receptor beta chains below was sequenced from the same sample in a study of radiotherapy plus CTLA-4 blockade in lung cancer. Using immunoSEQ multiplex PCR, the repertoire was profiled, and TCRdb retains in-frame clones only, with some absent. The data contain approximately 40,000 clones, approximately 77% of them singletons. This material consisted of peripheral blood, taken from a patient treated with radiotherapy plus ipilimumab. The source of these receptors is a human donor with non-small cell lung cancer who had stable disease on radiotherapy plus ipilimumab.

The V and J genes are TRBV19 and TRBJ1-5, with unresolved D. Germline CDR1 and CDR2: LNHDA and SQIVND (reference sequence). Trimming took 6 bases from V and 0 from J, leaving 18 bases between them. The CDR3 has 17 residues. This CDR3 reads CASSLGMAGYSNQPQHF. CDR3 nucleotide sequence: TGTGCCAGTAGCCTTGGGATGGCGGGGTATAGCAATCAGCCCCAGCATTTT.

The chain combines TRBV5-1 with TRBJ2-2; 9 positions match TRBD2. This CDR3 has 17 residues. V shed 0 bases and J 5 bases; nucleotides not matched to a gene: 8. Germline V gives CDR1 SGHRS, CDR2 YFSETQ. The CDR3 DNA is TGCGCCAGCAGCTTGGAGGCCCTAGCGGGGAATACCGGGGAGCTGTTTTTT. Its protein is CASSLEALAGNTGELFF.

This chain joins TRBV19 and TRBJ2-2; weak D call: TRBD1 (6 bases). The CDR3 totals 16 residues. Germline CDR1 is LNHDA and CDR2 is SQIVND (reference sequence). Between the trimmed V and J ends, which lost 1 base and 0 bases, there was a span of 9 bases. The CDR3 sequence is CASSIVGTTNTGELFF. The CDR3 coding sequence is TGTGCCAGTAGTATAGTGGGGACAACGAACACCGGGGAGCTGTTTTTT.

The chain combines TRBV11-3 with TRBJ2-2, with D possibly being TRBD2 (5 bases). This CDR3 region has 15 residues. The germline V gene encodes CDR1 SGHNT and CDR2 YENEEA. The ends were cut back, 3 bases at V and 2 bases at J, with 10 bases in the middle. This CDR3 reads CASSLAGLNTGELFF. CDR3 DNA: TGTGCCAGCAGCTTGGCAGGACTCAACACCGGGGAGCTGTTTTTT.